Listed below are T cell receptor beta chains from one sample, sequenced in a study of T cell changes during pregnancy in multiple sclerosis. TCRdb's copy holds only in-frame clones and misses some; the assay was immunoSEQ multiplex PCR. The data show under 85,000 clones, with 91% seen just once and 1.4% to 1.5% held by the top ten. The sample here was peripheral blood, taken in the third trimester of pregnancy. These TCRs come from a female donor in good health, enrolled as a control in a pregnancy study. Each CDR3 is given with its conserved first and last residue. A D gene is named only where the DNA matches it firmly. Size is omitted from some rows. Given values are once, few, many or a class for expanded clones.

- TRBJ2-5 - TRBV25-1 CASSDWGEETQYF TGTGCCAGCAGTGATTGGGGGGAAGAGACCCAGTACTTC
- TRBJ1-5 - TRBV27 CASSLRRGPQHF TGTGCCAGCAGCTTGAGGCGGGGGCCCCAGCATTTT
- TRBJ1-1 TRBD1 TRBV7-8 CASSTFARDRAWAFF TGTGCCAGCAGCACTTTCGCCCGGGACAGGGCGTGGGCTTTCTTT
- TRBJ1-3 - TRBV19 CASSLQGARFGNTIYF TGTGCCAGTAGTCTACAGGGTGCGAGGTTTGGAAACACCATATATTTT
many TRBJ1-5 - TRBV19 CASDSFGSNQPQHF TGTGCCAGCGACAGCTTTGGTAGCAATCAGCCCCAGCATTTT
- TRBJ2-7 TRBD1 TRBV5-4 CASSLGRDRGVYEQYF TGTGCCAGCAGCTTGGGACGGGACAGGGGAGTCTACGAGCAGTACTTC
- TRBJ1-5 - TRBV28 CASTWGPSNQPQHF TGTGCCAGCACCTGGGGCCCCAGCAATCAGCCCCAGCATTTT
- TRBJ1-4 - TRBV4-2 CASSPQSGGMDEKLFF TGTGCCAGCAGCCCCCAATCGGGGGGGATGGACGAAAAACTGTTTTTT
once TRBJ1-1 - TRBV7-9 CASSSQGSGNTEAFF TGTGCCAGCAGCTCTCAGGGGTCGGGGAACACTGAAGCTTTCTTT
- TRBJ2-7 - TRBV5-5 CASSAADGEQYF TGTGCCAGCAGTGCCGCAGACGGGGAGCAGTACTTC
- TRBJ1-2 - TRBV7-9 CASSSRSGEGRDYGYTF TGTGCCAGCAGCTCCCGGAGCGGAGAGGGCCGGGACTATGGCTACACCTTC
- TRBJ2-2 - TRBV6-6 CASSPSNGELFF TGTGCCAGCAGTCCCTCTAACGGGGAGCTGTTTTTT
- TRBJ1-2 TRBD1 TRBV7-9 CASSSPGQGSGYTF TGTGCCAGCAGCTCTCCGGGACAGGGGTCTGGCTACACCTTC
- TRBJ2-1 TRBD2 TRBV7-6 CASSLAGTRSRDEQFF TGTGCCAGCAGCTTAGCCGGGACTAGATCGCGCGATGAGCAGTTCTTC
- TRBJ1-2 - TRBV7-2 CASSSTGPNYGYTF TGTGCCAGCAGCTCCACAGGGCCCAACTATGGCTACACCTTC
- TRBJ1-6 - TRBV6-5 CASSYARDSPLHF TGTGCCAGCAGTTACGCCAGGGATTCACCCCTCCACTTT
- TRBJ1-2 - TRBV7-2 CASSSQGPNLYGYTF TGTGCCAGCAGCTCTCAGGGTCCCAACCTCTATGGCTACACCTTC
- TRBJ2-2 - TRBV7-2 CASSPGLPGSGELFF TGTGCCAGCAGCCCGGGACTCCCGGGGAGCGGGGAGCTGTTTTTT
- TRBJ1-1 - TRBV29-1 CSVQNNLEAFF TGCAGCGTTCAAAACAACCTTGAAGCTTTCTTT
- TRBJ2-6 - TRBV21-1 CASSPSAGTGANVLTF TGTGCCAGCAGCCCCTCGGCGGGAACAGGGGCCAACGTCCTGACTTTC
- TRBJ2-1 TRBD2 TRBV7-9 CASSDASGGYPNNEQFF TGTGCCAGCAGCGATGCTAGCGGGGGTTATCCCAACAATGAGCAGTTCTTC
- TRBJ2-7 TRBD2 TRBV5-1 CASSLRPSGVPDTSSYEQYF TGCGCCAGCAGCTTGCGTCCCAGCGGGGTCCCTGATACCAGCTCCTACGAGCAGTACTTC
- TRBJ1-4 - TRBV7-9 CASSLRQGGEKLFF TGTGCCAGCAGCTTGCGTCAGGGTGGGGAAAAACTGTTTTTT
- TRBJ1-1 - TRBV27 CASRNRRNTEAFF TGTGCCAGCAGGAACAGAAGAAACACTGAAGCTTTCTTT
- TRBJ1-3 - TRBV15 CATRLSNTIYF TGTGCCACCCGGTTGAGTAACACCATATATTTT
- TRBJ1-2 - TRBV5-1 CASSLGLQQRANYGYTF TGCGCCAGCAGCTTGGGGCTCCAGCAGAGGGCTAACTATGGCTACACCTTC
- TRBJ1-5 - TRBV19 CASSRRGKNQPQHF TGTGCCAGTAGTAGGAGGGGAAAAAATCAGCCCCAGCATTTT
- TRBJ1-1 TRBD1 TRBV6-1 CASSPQHRGEAFF TGTGCCAGCAGTCCCCAGCACAGGGGAGAAGCTTTCTTT
- TRBJ1-5 TRBD1 TRBV7-9 CASSIGGTGVGNQPQHF TGTGCCAGCAGCATCGGAGGGACAGGGGTAGGAAATCAGCCCCAGCATTTT